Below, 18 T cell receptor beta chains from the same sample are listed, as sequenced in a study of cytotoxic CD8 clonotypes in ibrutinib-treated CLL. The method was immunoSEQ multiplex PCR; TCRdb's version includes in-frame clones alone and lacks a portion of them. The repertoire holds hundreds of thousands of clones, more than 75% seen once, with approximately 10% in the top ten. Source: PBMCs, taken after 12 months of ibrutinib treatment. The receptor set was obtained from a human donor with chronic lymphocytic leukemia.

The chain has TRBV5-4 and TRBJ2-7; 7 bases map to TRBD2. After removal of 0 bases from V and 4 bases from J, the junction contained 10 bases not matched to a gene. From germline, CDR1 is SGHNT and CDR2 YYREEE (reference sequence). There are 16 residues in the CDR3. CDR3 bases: TGTGCCAGCAGCTTGGGGCTAGCGGAGTCCCTATACGAGCAGTACTTC. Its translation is CASSLGLAESLYEQYF.

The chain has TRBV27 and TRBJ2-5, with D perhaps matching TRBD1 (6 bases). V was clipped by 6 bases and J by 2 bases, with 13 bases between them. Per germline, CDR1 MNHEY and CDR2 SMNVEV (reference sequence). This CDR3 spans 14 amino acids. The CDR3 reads CASSYSTGQETQYF. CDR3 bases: TGTGCCAGCAGCTATTCGACAGGACAAGAGACCCAGTACTTC.

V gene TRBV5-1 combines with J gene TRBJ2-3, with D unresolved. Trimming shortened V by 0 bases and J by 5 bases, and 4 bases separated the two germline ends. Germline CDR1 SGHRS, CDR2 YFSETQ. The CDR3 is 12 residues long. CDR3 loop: CASSLGQDTQYF. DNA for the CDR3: TGCGCCAGCAGCTTGGGTCAAGATACGCAGTATTTT.

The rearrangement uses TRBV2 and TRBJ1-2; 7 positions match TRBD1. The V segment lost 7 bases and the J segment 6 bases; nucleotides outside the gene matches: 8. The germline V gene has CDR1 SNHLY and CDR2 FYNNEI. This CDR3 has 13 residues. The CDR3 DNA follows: TGTGCCAGCATCCTTGGACAGGACGATGGCTACACCTTC. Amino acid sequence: CASILGQDDGYTF.

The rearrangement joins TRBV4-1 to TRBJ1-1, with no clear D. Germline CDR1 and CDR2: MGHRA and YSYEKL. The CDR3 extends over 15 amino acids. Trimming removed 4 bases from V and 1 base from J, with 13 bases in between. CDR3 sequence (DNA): TGCGCCAGCAGCCCCACCCTAGTTCAGAACACTGAAGCTTTCTTT. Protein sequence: CASSPTLVQNTEAFF.

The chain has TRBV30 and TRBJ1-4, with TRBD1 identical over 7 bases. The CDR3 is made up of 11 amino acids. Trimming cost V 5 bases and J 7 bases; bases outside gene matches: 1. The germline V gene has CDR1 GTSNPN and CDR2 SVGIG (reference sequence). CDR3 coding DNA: TGTGCCTGGTGGGACAGTGAAAAACTGTTTTTT. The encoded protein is CAWWDSEKLFF.

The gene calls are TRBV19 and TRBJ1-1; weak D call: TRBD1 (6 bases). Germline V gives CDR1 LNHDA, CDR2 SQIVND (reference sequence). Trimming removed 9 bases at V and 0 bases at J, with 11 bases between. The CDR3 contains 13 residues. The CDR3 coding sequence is TGTGCCAGCGGATACAGGGTGAACACTGAAGCTTTCTTT. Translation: CASGYRVNTEAFF.

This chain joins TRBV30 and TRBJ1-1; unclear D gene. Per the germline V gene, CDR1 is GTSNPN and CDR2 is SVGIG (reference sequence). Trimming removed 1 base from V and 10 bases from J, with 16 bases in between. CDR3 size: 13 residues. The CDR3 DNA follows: TGTGCCTGGAGTGCCCAGGTTTTAGAGGCAGCTTTCTTT. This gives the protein CAWSAQVLEAAFF.

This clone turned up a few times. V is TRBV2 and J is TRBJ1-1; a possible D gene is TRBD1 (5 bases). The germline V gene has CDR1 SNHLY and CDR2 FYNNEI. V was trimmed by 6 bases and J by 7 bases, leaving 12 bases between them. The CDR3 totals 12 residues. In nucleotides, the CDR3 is TGTGCCAGCAGAACCAGGGTTAGTGAAGCTTTCTTT. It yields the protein CASRTRVSEAFF.

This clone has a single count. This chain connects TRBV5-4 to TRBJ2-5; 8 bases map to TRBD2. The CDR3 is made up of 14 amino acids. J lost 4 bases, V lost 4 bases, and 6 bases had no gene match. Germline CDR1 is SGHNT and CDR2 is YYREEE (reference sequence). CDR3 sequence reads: CASSTGLVGETQYF. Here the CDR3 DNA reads TGTGCCAGCAGCACGGGACTAGTTGGAGAGACCCAGTACTTC.

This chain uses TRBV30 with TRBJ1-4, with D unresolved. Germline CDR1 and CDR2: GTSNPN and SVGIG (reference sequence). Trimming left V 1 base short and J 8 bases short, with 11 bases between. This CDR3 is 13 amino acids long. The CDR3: CAWSGAVGEKLFF. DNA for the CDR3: TGTGCCTGGAGTGGAGCTGTGGGCGAAAAACTGTTTTTT.

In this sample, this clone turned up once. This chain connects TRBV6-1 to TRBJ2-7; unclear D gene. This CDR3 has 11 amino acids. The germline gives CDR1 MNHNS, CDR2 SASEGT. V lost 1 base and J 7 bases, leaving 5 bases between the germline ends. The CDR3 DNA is TGTGCCAGCAGTGAAGGGTGGGAGCAGTACTTC. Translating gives CASSEGWEQYF.

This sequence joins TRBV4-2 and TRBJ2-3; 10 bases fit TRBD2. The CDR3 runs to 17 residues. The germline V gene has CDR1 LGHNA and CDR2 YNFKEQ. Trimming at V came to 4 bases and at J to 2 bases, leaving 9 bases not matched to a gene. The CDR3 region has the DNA TGTGCCAGCAGCCGGTCGACAGCGGGAGGGTTCACAGATACGCAGTATTTT. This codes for CASSRSTAGGFTDTQYF.

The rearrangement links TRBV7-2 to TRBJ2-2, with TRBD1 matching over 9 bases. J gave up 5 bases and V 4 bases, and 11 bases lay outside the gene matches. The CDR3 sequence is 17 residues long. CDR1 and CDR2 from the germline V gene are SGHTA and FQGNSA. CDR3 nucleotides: TGTGCCAGCAGCTCCCATTTAGGGACAGGGTTGACCGGGGAGCTGTTTTTT. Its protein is CASSSHLGTGLTGELFF.

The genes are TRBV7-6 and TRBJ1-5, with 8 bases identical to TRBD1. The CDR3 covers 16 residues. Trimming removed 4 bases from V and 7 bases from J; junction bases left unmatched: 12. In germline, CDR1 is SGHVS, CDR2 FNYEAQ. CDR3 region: CASSSGGRGREQPQHF. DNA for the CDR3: TGTGCCAGCAGCTCCGGAGGCAGGGGGCGGGAGCAGCCCCAGCATTTT.

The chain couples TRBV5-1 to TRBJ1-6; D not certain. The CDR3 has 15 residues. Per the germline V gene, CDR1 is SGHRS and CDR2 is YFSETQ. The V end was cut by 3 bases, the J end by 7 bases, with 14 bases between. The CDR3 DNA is TGCGCCAGCAGCTCTGAAACAGCGTTAAATTCACCCCTCCACTTT. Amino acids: CASSSETALNSPLHF. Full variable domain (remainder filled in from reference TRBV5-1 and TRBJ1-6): KAGVTQTPRYLIKTRGQQVTLSCSPISGHRSVSWYQQTPGQGLQFLFEYFSETQRNKGNFPGRFSGRQFSNSRSEMNVSTLELGDSALYLCASSSETALNSPLHFGNGTRLTVT.

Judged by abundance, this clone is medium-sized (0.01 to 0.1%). In DNA, the CDR3 is TGTGCCAGCAGCTTCCAAGGACCCCGAAGCACAGATACGCAGTATTTT. This sequence encodes CASSFQGPRSTDTQYF. This chain uses TRBV13 with TRBJ2-3; D is unresolved. Per germline, CDR1 PRHDT and CDR2 FYEKMQ (reference sequence). The CDR3 covers 16 residues. Trimming took off 3 bases at V and 0 bases at J, with 13 bases between the two ends. Full variable domain (remainder filled in from reference TRBV13 and TRBJ2-3): AAGVIQSPRHLIKEKRETATLKCYPIPRHDTVYWYQQGPGQDPQFLISFYEKMQSDKGSIPDRFSAQQFSDYHSELNMSSLELGDSALYFCASSFQGPRSTDTQYFGPGTRLTVL.

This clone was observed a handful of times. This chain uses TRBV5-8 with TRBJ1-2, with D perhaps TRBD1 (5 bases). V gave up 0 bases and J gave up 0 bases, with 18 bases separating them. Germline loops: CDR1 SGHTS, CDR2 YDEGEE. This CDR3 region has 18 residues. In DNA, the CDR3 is TGTGCCAGCAGCTTGGAACTGGGGGTCCTCTCGCCTAACTATGGCTACACCTTC. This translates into CASSLELGVLSPNYGYTF.